Sequencing of this TCR beta chain was carried out in a study of graft-versus-host responses after intestinal transplantation. At the level of the study: Every recipient had anti-thymocyte globulin induction and 2 to 3 years of tacrolimus plus steroids. Findings of the study overall: Recipient-marrow GvH clones were detected, some having first appeared in ileum or blood. Allografts of patients with graft-donor T cell macrochimerism showed high graft-versus-host to host-versus-graft clone ratios.

This clone rates as medium-sized (0.01 to 0.1%). Clones were sequenced by immunoSEQ multiplex PCR, and TCRdb holds only the in-frame ones, with some missing. This table holds approximately 13,000 clones, roughly 33% found once. Labeling with CFSE marked 200,000 responder cells, which were plated with 200,000 irradiated, violet-dye-labeled stimulator cells. Following the reaction, CD3+CD4+ and CD3+CD8+ responders that were proliferating and CFSE-low underwent sorting. CDR1 and CDR2 (germline): MNHEY, SVGAGI. Between the trimmed V and J ends, which lost 2 bases and 6 bases, there was a span of 7 bases. There are 13 residues in the CDR3.

The chain uses TRBV6-5 and TRBJ2-2, with D possibly being TRBD2 (5 bases). This TCR was recovered from a human patient who received an intestinal transplant. The starting material was alloreactive CD8+ T cells from a mixed lymphocyte reaction culture, obtained before intestinal transplant. Subset indicated: CFSE-low proliferating T cells sorted from approximately six-day pre-transplant mixed lymphocyte reaction (GvH or HvG direction). The CDR3 loop reads CASSYVGAGELFF. The CDR3, as DNA: TGTGCCAGCAGTTACGTGGGAGCCGGGGAGCTGTTTTTT.